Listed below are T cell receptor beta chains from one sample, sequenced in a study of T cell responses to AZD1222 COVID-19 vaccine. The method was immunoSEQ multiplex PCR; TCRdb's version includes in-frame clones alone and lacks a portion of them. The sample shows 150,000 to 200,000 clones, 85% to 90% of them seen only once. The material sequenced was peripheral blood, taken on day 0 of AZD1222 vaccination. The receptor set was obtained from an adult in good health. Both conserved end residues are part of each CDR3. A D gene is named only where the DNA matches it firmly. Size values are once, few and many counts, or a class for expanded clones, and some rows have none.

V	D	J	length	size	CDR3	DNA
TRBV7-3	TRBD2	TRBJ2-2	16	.	CASSHRLAGGTGELFF	TGTGCCAGCAGTCACCGACTAGCGGGAGGTACCGGGGAGCTGTTTTTT
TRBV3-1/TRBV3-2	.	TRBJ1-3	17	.	CASSQGSTGRTGNTIYF	TGTGCCAGCAGCCAAGGGTCCACAGGGCGTACTGGAAACACCATATATTTT
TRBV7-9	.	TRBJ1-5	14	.	CASSFSGSNQPQHF	TGTGCCAGCAGCTTTTCGGGTAGCAATCAGCCCCAGCATTTT
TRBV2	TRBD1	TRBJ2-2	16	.	CAIPGSDRGGTGELFF	TGTGCCATCCCGGGAAGCGACAGGGGCGGGACCGGGGAGCTGTTTTTT
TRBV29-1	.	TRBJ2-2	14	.	CSVEGVGNTGELFF	TGCAGCGTTGAAGGGGTCGGGAACACCGGGGAGCTGTTTTTT
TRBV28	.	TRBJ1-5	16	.	CASSLGRTGSNQPQHF	TGTGCCAGCAGTTTAGGCAGAACAGGGAGCAATCAGCCCCAGCATTTT
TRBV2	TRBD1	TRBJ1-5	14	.	CASRAGQGNQPQHF	TGTGCCAGCAGAGCCGGACAGGGGAATCAGCCCCAGCATTTT
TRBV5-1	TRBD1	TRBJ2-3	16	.	CASSARPGQGSDTQYF	TGCGCCAGCAGCGCCCGCCCGGGACAGGGTTCAGATACGCAGTATTTT
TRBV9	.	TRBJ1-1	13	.	CASSVGRNTEAFF	TGTGCCAGCAGCGTAGGAAGGAACACTGAAGCTTTCTTT
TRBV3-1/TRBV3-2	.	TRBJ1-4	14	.	CASSHSPGAEKLFF	TGTGCCAGCAGCCATTCGCCGGGAGCTGAAAAACTGTTTTTT
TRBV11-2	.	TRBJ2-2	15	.	CASSLTSPYTGELFF	TGTGCCAGCAGCCTCACCAGCCCTTACACCGGGGAGCTGTTTTTT
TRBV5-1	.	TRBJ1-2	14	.	CASSLEGQGYGYTF	TGCGCCAGCAGCTTGGAGGGTCAAGGGTATGGCTACACCTTC
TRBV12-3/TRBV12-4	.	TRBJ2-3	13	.	CASRGDFTDTQYF	TGTGCCAGCAGGGGGGATTTCACAGATACGCAGTATTTT
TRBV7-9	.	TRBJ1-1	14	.	CASSLKGYNTEAFF	TGTGCCAGCAGCTTAAAAGGTTACAACACTGAAGCTTTCTTT
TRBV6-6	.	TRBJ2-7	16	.	CASTRSGQTSSYEQYF	TGTGCCAGCACACGATCGGGGCAGACAAGCTCCTACGAGCAGTACTTC
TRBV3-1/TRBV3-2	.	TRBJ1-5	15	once	CASSHRAGPNQPQHF	TGTGCCAGCAGCCACAGGGCAGGGCCAAATCAGCCCCAGCATTTT
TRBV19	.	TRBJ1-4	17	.	CASSIGRGASGREKLFF	TGTGCCAGTAGTATAGGCAGGGGCGCGTCGGGACGTGAAAAACTGTTTTTT
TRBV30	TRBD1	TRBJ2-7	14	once	CAWNVPGQGWEQYF	TGTGCCTGGAATGTCCCGGGACAGGGGTGGGAGCAGTACTTC
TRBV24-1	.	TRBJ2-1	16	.	CATSDLGQVPPGEQFF	TGTGCCACCAGTGACCTTGGCCAGGTACCACCTGGGGAGCAGTTCTTC
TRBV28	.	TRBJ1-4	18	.	CASSPSGHLSATNEKLFF	TGTGCCAGCAGTCCGTCGGGACACCTATCTGCAACTAATGAAAAACTGTTTTTT
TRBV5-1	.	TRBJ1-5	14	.	CASSLGPSNQPQHF	TGCGCCAGCAGCCTGGGGCCCAGCAATCAGCCCCAGCATTTT
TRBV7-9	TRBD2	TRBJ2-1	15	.	CASSWGLGAYNEQFF	TGTGCCAGCAGCTGGGGACTAGGAGCCTACAATGAGCAGTTCTTC
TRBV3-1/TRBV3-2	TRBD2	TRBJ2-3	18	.	CASSPSEQRGTATDTQYF	TGTGCCAGCAGCCCCTCCGAGCAGCGGGGGACCGCCACAGATACGCAGTATTTT
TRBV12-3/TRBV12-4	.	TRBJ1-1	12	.	CASTVPWGGAFF	TGTGCCAGCACGGTCCCCTGGGGTGGAGCTTTCTTT
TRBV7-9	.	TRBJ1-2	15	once	CASSEGDSGDYGYTF	TGTGCCAGCAGCGAAGGGGATTCGGGGGACTATGGCTACACCTTC
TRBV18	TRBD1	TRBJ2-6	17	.	CASSPRDSTSGANVLTF	TGTGCCAGCTCCCCCCGGGACAGTACATCTGGGGCCAACGTCCTGACTTTC
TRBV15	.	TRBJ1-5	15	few	CATSREGISNQPQHF	TGTGCCACCAGCAGAGAAGGGATAAGCAATCAGCCCCAGCATTTT
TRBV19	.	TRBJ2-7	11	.	CASSIGAEQYF	TGTGCCAGTAGTATAGGGGCCGAGCAGTACTTC
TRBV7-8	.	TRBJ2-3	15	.	CASSKGRLSTDTQYF	TGTGCCAGCAGCAAAGGCCGGCTTAGCACAGATACGCAGTATTTT
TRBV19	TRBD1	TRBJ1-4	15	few	CASTSTGTGYEKLFF	TGTGCCAGTACCTCTACCGGGACAGGGTATGAAAAACTGTTTTTT
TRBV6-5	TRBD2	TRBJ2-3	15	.	CASSRGRGRSDTQYF	TGTGCCAGCAGTCGTGGGAGGGGTCGCTCAGATACGCAGTATTTT
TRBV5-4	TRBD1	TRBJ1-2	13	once	CASRDRTNYGYTF	TGTGCCAGTCGGGACAGGACTAACTATGGCTACACCTTC
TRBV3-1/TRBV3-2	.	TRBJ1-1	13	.	CASSQIRGIEAFF	TGTGCCAGCAGCCAAATAAGGGGCATTGAAGCTTTCTTT
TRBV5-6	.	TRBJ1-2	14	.	CASSSNGGQDGYTF	TGTGCCAGCAGCTCCAATGGGGGGCAGGATGGCTACACCTTC
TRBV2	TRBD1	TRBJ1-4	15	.	CASSDQGAGNEKLFF	TGTGCCAGCAGTGACCAGGGGGCCGGTAATGAAAAACTGTTTTTT
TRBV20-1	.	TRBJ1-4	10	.	CSADNEKLFF	TGCAGTGCAGATAATGAAAAACTGTTTTTT
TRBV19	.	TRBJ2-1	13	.	CASKGAGYNEQFF	TGTGCCAGTAAAGGGGCAGGATACAATGAGCAGTTCTTC
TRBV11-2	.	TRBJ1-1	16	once	CASSLAGGLGNTEAFF	TGTGCCAGCAGCTTAGCCGGGGGGTTGGGGAACACTGAAGCTTTCTTT
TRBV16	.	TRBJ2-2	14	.	CASSQSWGSGELFF	TGTGCCAGCAGCCAATCGTGGGGATCCGGGGAGCTGTTTTTT
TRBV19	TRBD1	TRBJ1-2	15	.	CASSTGTGPNYGYTF	TGTGCCAGTAGTACCGGGACAGGACCTAACTATGGCTACACCTTC
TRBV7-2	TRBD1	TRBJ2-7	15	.	CASSLEGGQYYEQYF	TGTGCCAGCAGCTTAGAAGGGGGCCAGTACTACGAGCAGTACTTC
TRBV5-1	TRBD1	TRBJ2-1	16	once	CASSLVGTGEDNEQFF	TGCGCCAGCAGCTTGGTGGGGACAGGAGAAGACAATGAGCAGTTCTTC